A single sample gave rise to the 7 T cell receptor beta chains below, sequenced in a study of blood T cell repertoires in COVID-19. Method: immunoSEQ multiplex PCR; TCRdb's copy keeps in-frame clones and lacks some. This sample has 50,000 to 65,000 clones; around 89% occur once, and the top ten carry approximately 4%. Material: peripheral blood. These receptor sequences come from a human donor in a cohort sampled during active COVID-19.

The rearrangement joins TRBV27 to TRBJ1-5; a possible D gene is TRBD1 (5 bases). The CDR3 is made up of 15 amino acids. Germline CDR1 reads MNHEY; CDR2 reads SMNVEV (reference sequence). The V end lost 6 bases, the J end lost 0 bases, and 12 bases lay between the germline ends. Written as DNA, the CDR3 is TGTGCCAGCAGGACAGCAAATTATAGCAATCAGCCCCAGCATTTT. Amino acid sequence: CASRTANYSNQPQHF.

The rearrangement links TRBV4-2 to TRBJ2-1; 7 nucleotides line up with TRBD1. The junction had 4 bases not matched to a gene; V was cut back by 1 base and J by 4 bases. The CDR3 covers 15 residues. Per the germline V gene, CDR1 is LGHNA and CDR2 is YNFKEQ. CDR3 loop: CASSQGTGYYNEQFF. CDR3 DNA sequence: TGTGCCAGCAGCCAAGGGACAGGTTATTACAATGAGCAGTTCTTC.

This chain connects TRBV6-6 to TRBJ2-5, with D possibly TRBD2 on 5 matching bases. V was cut by 6 bases and J by 5 bases, with 10 bases left in between. Germline V gene data show CDR1 as MNHNY and CDR2 as SVGAGI (reference sequence). The CDR3 runs to 12 residues. The CDR3 region is CASRQTGETQYF. In nucleotides, the CDR3 is TGTGCCAGCAGACAAACGGGGGAGACCCAGTACTTC.

The chain uses TRBV11-2 and TRBJ2-2; tentative D call: TRBD2 (5 bases). The V end lost 5 bases, the J end lost 2 bases, and 12 bases lay between the germline ends. This CDR3 has 15 residues. CDR1 is SGHAT, CDR2 FQNNGV, per germline. CDR3 bases: TGTGCCAGCAGCCCGGGGTGGGTTAACACCGGGGAGCTGTTTTTT. Translation gives CASSPGWVNTGELFF. Full variable domain (remainder filled in from reference TRBV11-2 and TRBJ2-2): EAGVAQSPRYKIIEKRQSVAFWCNPISGHATLYWYQQILGQGPKLLIQFQNNGVVDDSQLPKDRFSAERLKGVDSTLKIQPAKLEDSAVYLCASSPGWVNTGELFFGEGSRLTVL.

This chain uses TRBV7-9 with TRBJ2-1; D gene uncertain. This CDR3 is built from 13 residues. V was shortened by 2 bases and J by 10 bases, with 12 bases between the two germline ends. CDR1 and CDR2 (germline): SEHNR, FQNEAQ (reference sequence). The CDR3 loop reads CASSLSGFAEQFF. CDR3 bases: TGTGCCAGCAGCTTATCGGGTTTTGCGGAGCAGTTCTTC.

Written as DNA, the CDR3 is TGCGCCAGCAGCCAAGGTTTCGGGCAGGGGCCCACAGATACGCAGTATTTT. This gives the protein CASSQGFGQGPTDTQYF. The chain employs TRBV4-3 and TRBJ2-3; D perhaps matches TRBD1 (6 bases). Trimming pared 1 base from V and 2 bases from J, leaving 16 bases between. Germline assignment: CDR1 LGHNA and CDR2 YSLEER. This CDR3 is 17 amino acids long.

As concerns this clone: This same CDR3 is encoded by further DNA sequences in the sample. This sequence joins TRBV9 and TRBJ2-7, with D possibly TRBD1 on 7 matching bases. V lost 5 bases and J 2 bases, leaving 11 bases between the germline ends. This CDR3 spans 13 amino acids. Germline assignment: CDR1 SGDLS and CDR2 YYNGEE. The DNA for the CDR3 is TGTGCCAGCAGTGCGGGACAGACCTACGAGCAGTACTTC. Translated: CASSAGQTYEQYF.